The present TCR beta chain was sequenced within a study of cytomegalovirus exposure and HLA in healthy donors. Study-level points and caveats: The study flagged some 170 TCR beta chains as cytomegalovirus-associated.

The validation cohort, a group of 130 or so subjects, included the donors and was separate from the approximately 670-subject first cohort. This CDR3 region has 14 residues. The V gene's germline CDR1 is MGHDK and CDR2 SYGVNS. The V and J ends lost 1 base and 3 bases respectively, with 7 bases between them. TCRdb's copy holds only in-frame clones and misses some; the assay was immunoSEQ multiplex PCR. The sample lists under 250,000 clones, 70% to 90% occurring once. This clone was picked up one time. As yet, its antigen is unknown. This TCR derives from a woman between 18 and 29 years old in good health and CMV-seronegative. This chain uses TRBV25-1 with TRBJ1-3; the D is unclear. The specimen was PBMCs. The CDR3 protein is CASSESFLGNTIYF. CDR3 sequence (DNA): TGTGCCAGCAGTGAATCTTTCCTTGGAAACACCATATATTTT.